The clone carrying this T cell receptor (beta chain) was recorded at least ten times. What it binds is unknown. Trimming stripped 1 base from V and 1 base from J, with 11 bases between. The V gene's germline CDR1 is LGHNA and CDR2 YSLEER. The CDR3 runs 17 residues. This entry is derived from a study of T cells after yellow fever vaccination. Study findings and constraints: Researchers report a weaker secondary response that nonetheless peaked faster, day 5 versus 15. Reappearance after the booster was seen for most primary-vaccination clones, at 96% CD4 and 88% CD8. CD4 and CD8 compartments shared a small share of clonotypes, likely from convergent recombination.

Production of TCR cDNA was by 5'RACE template switching, which also added a universal primer site and UMIs. MiXCR, applied by TCRdb to the 5' RACE reads, yields one record per CDR3 protein. The sample includes 29,000 or so distinct CDR3 sequences, around 5% seen only once; the top ten take more than 40%. Sequenced here: CD8+ T cells sorted from PBMCs, sampled 10 days after the yellow fever booster vaccination. This receptor was taken from a man in his thirties or forties who received the YFV17D yellow fever vaccine. This chain uses TRBV4-3 with TRBJ2-6; no reliable D call. CDR3 in amino acids: CASSQVATASGANVLTF. The CDR3 nucleotides read TGCGCCAGCAGCCAAGTAGCTACAGCATCTGGGGCCAACGTCCTGACTTTC.